This T cell receptor (beta chain) was found in a study of spatial heterogeneity in lung cancer. All TCR cDNA molecules were individually tagged with a unique molecular identifier. TCRdb re-called the 5' RACE reads with MiXCR, one entry per CDR3 protein. The table includes 60,000 to 85,000 distinct CDR3 sequences, nearly 9% detected once. Documented time point: blood at routine non-recurrence follow-up after resection. This clonotype has a count of ten or more. The specimen comprised PBMCs, sampled at follow-up. The clonotype was recovered from a female donor with early-stage non-small cell lung cancer.

Here the CDR3 DNA reads TGTGCCAGCAGCTCCCGGGACAAAATTTCCTACGAGCAGTACTTC. Translation: CASSSRDKISYEQYF. V and J are TRBV11-1 and TRBJ2-7; TRBD1 is a possible D gene (6 bases). The CDR3 length is 15 residues. Trimming left V 4 bases short and J 1 base short, with 14 bases between. CDR1 and CDR2 (germline): SGHAT, FQDESV (reference sequence).